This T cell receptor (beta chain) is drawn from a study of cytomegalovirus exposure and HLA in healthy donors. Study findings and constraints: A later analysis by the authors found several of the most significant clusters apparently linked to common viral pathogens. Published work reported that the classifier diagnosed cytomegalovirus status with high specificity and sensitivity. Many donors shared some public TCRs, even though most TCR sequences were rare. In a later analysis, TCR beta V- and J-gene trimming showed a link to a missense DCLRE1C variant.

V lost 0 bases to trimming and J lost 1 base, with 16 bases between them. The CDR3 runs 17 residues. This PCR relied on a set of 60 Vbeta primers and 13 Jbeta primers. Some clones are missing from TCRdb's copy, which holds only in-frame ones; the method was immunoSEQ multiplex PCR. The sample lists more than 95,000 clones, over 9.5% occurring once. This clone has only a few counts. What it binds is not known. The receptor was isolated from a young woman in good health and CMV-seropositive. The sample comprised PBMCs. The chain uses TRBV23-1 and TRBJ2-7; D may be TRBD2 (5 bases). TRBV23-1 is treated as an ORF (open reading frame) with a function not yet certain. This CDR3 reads CASSQSGPGKLSYEQYF. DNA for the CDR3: TGCGCCAGCAGTCAATCGGGCCCGGGAAAGTTGTCCTACGAGCAGTACTTC.